The clone carrying this TCR beta chain was counted at least ten times. This specimen comes from a study of T cells in Graves' hyperthyroidism and ophthalmopathy. The germline V gene encodes CDR1 SGHVS and CDR2 FQNEAQ. The CDR3 totals 13 residues. V lost 10 bases and J lost 2, with 13 bases in between. Amplification of TCR beta CDR3 regions was performed using RNA transcripts as template. The primer set for the first-round RT-PCR of the TCR CDR3 was HTBI. In TCRdb, the multiplex PCR reads were re-called with MiXCR into one record per CDR3 protein. The table has 95,000 to 100,000 distinct CDR3 sequences, approximately 56% seen once.

The receptor comes from a woman aged 40 to 50 with Graves' hyperthyroidism. The sequenced sample was blood. The chain employs TRBV7-8 and TRBJ2-3, with D possibly matching TRBD1 (6 bases). The CDR3 nucleotides are TGTGCCACTAACAGGGCCTACACAGATACGCAGTATTTT. It specifies CATNRAYTDTQYF.